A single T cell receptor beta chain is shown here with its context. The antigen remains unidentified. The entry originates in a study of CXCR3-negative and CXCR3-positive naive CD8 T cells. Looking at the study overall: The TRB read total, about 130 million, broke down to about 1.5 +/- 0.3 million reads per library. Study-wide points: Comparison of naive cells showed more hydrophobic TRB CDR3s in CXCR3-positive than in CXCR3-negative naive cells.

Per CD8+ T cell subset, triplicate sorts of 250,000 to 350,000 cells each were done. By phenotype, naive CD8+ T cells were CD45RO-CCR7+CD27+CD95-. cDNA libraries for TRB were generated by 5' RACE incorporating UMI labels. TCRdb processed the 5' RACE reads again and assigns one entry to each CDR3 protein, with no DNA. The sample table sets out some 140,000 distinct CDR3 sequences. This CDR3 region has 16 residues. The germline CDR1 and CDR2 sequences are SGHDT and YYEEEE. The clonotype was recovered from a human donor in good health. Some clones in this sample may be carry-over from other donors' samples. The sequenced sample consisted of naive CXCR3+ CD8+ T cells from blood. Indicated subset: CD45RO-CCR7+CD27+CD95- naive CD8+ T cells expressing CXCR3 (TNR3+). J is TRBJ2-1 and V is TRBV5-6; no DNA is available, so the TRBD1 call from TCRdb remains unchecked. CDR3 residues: CASSLGRGFSYNEQFF.